This T cell receptor beta chain was retrieved from a study of shared clonotypes between healthy human individuals (dated by TCRdb to about 2020). Study-level background: A few men and two women, aged 18 to 49 years, made up the cohort. For each donor, CD4 naive and CD4 memory were each run on three plates, CD8 naive on two plates, and CD8 memory on one plate. To estimate repertoire size and how much clonotypes are shared between individuals, the study performed deep sequencing of blood TCR repertoires from five healthy adults. Libraries were prepared and TCR repertoires were sequenced by different laboratories using diverse techniques, in order to increase sequencing depth and limit assay-specific biases. Per donor, leukapheresis produced somewhere between about 0.9 and 9.5 billion PBMCs. Overall results and qualifications from the work: Pairwise subsampling led to the expectation that sequencing depth would affect the degree of clonotype sharing among donors. Incomplete sequencing was indicated by rarefaction of sorted-subset datasets, despite the large sequencing depth. Sampling was restricted to blood, and TCR repertoires in tissues likely differ from the TCR repertoires found in blood. Because the study included only a small number of donors, the genetic and exposure-history diversity represented was limited. Naive subsets generally had larger estimated clonotype richness than memory subsets. Clonotypes shared by all four sorted-subset donors showed higher generation probabilities than non-shared clonotypes. Sharing across a few donors was observed for roughly 5% of naive CD4, 3.5% of naive CD8, about 2.5% of memory CD4, and 0.4% of memory CD8 clonotypes.

Of note for this clone: It lacks a known antigen. No base qualities exist here, and no much larger clone lies one base off it.

CD8 naive samples consisted of CD45RO-negative cells that were positively selected for CCR7, yielding a CD45RA+CCR7+ population without TemRA cells. The donors were healthy, HIV-negative adults with no recently reported acute infections or vaccinations. All donors were Caucasian adults living in Nashville, Tennessee, USA. Blood was obtained by leukapheresis, after which PBMCs were separated by Ficoll-Histopaque density gradient centrifugation and cryopreserved in liquid nitrogen vapor phase. Analytical flow cytometry was used to check the purity and quantity of each magnetically sorted T cell population. Genomic DNA was isolated from each sorted fraction and quantified by UV absorbance on a Nanodrop 2000c. V lost 3 bases and J lost 4 bases, and the count of bases not matched to a germline gene is 12. CDR1 and CDR2 are read off the germline V gene as WSHSY and SAAADI. The CDR3 sequence holds 17 residues, the cysteine and phenylalanine included. Kept here is only the CDR3 DNA, which spans 51 bases and is read in frame from base 1.

TCR CDR3 regions were amplified from genomic DNA by multiplex PCR using the deep immunoSEQ assay. Extracted genomic DNA from each cell subset was distributed evenly across all wells of several immunoSEQ 96-well plates, and each plate was treated as a replicate. For sorted subsets, 150 to 200 ng genomic DNA, equal to 30,000 to 35,000 T cell genomes, was loaded into each replicate PCR. Purified libraries were measured with a Qubit 3.0 fluorometer, size-checked on a Bioanalyzer 2100, and measured again with the KAPA Library Quantification kit. Every immunoSEQ 96-well plate was sequenced on a separate single-read 150-cycle Illumina NextSeq 550 flow cell. Concerning the study's data processing: Because only junctional sequences without quality scores were contained in the immunoSEQ output, filtering matching that applied to full-length reads could not be performed. To assign V/J genes and CDR3, sequences were annotated against IMGT germline references using PyIR, a Python wrapper for IgBLAST v1.9. Reads with weak V/J assignments (E-value above 1e-6), missing CDR3, stop codons, out-of-frame junctions, or ambiguous translated residues were removed. V3J clonotypes were defined by identical inferred V gene, J gene, and CDR3 amino acid sequence. To compute the percentage overlap between repertoires, the number of shared unique clonotypes was divided by the size of the smaller repertoire. Repertoire richness was assessed with RTK rarefaction, the Chao1 estimator, and Recon v2.1 estimates of unobserved clonotypes. Generation probabilities for all TCRbeta clonotypes obtained by the gDNA method from a handful of donors were computed using OLGA. The clones in this table, taken by TCRdb from immuneACCESS, are in-frame only. Not every clone is retained; where verified, under half of the shortfall comes from an unresolved V gene, and the cause of the rest is unknown. V, J and clone size were drawn from that table, and D and trimming were deduced from the DNA. Within this sample are about 1,800,000 clones, with approximately 94% of them counted one time only. Under 1.5% of the sample is held by the ten biggest clonotypes.

The source material was naive CD8+ T cells sorted from blood. Taken with the paper, the label for cell subset or site translates to: CD45RA+CCR7+. The clonotype originates from a man younger than 35 in good health. The chain uses TRBV10-2 and TRBJ2-3; TRBD2 lines up with 8 middle nucleotides. In nucleotide form, the sequence is TGCGCCAGCAGTGACCGGAGGGGTAGCGGGAAGGCAGATACGCAGTATTTT. Translated, this is CASSDRRGSGKADTQYF.